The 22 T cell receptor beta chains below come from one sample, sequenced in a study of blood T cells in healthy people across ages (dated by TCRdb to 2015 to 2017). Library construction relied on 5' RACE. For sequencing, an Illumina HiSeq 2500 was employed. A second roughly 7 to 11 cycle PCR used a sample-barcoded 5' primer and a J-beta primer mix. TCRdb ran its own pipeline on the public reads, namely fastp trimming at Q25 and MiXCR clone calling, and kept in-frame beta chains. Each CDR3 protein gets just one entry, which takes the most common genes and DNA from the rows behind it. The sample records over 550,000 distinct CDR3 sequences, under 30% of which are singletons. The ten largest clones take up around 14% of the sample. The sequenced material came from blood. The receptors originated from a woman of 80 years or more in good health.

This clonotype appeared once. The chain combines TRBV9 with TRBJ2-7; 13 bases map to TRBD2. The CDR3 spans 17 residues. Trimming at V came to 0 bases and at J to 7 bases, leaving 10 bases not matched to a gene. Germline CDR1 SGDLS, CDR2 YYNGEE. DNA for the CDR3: TGTGCCAGCAGCGTAGCGGTCCGGACTAGCGGGGGAAGTGAGCAGTACTTC. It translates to CASSVAVRTSGGSEQYF.

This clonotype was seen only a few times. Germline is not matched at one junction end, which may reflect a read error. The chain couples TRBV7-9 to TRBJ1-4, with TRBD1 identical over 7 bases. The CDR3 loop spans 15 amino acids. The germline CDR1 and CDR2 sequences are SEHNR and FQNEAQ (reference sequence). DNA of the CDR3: TGTGCCAGCAGCTCGGGACAGTCATTGGAGGAAAGACTGTTTTTT. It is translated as CASSSGQSLEERLFF.

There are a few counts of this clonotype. The CDR3 DNA sequence: TGCAGCGTTGCTCGAGGGGAGCTCCGCAATGAGCAGTTCTTC. Encoded protein: CSVARGELRNEQFF. The rearrangement joins TRBV29-1 to TRBJ2-1; D could derive from TRBD1 or TRBD2 (5 bases each). The length of the CDR3 is 14 residues. Germline values: CDR1 SQVTM, CDR2 ANQGSEA. Trimming took 4 bases from V and 6 from J, leaving 16 bases between them.

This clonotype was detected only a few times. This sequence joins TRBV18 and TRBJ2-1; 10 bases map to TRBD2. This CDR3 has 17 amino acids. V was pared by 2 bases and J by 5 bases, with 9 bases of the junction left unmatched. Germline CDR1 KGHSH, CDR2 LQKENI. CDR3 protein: CASSPWAAGGYHNEQFF. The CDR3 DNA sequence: TGTGCCAGCTCACCATGGGCAGCGGGGGGGTACCACAATGAGCAGTTCTTC.

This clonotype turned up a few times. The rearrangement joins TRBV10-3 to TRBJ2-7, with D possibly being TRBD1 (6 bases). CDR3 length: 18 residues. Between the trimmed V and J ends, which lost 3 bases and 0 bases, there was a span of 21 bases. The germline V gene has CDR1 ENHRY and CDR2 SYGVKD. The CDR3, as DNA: TGTGCCATCAGTGACCCGAATGGGGTACAGGGTAGCTCCTACGAGCAGTACTTC. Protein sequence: CAISDPNGVQGSSYEQYF.

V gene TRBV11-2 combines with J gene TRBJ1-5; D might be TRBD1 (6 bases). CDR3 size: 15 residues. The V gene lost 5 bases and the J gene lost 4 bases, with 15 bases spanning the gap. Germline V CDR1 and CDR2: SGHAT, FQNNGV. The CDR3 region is CASSAHSTGNQPQHF. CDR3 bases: TGTGCCAGCAGCGCCCACTCAACAGGGAATCAGCCCCAGCATTTT.

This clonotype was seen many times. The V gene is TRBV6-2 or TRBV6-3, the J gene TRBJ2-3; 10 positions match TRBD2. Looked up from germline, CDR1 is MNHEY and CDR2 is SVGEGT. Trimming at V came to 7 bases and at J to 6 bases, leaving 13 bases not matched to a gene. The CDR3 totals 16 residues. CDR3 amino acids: CASTHQASGGADTQYF. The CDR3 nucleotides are TGTGCCAGCACCCACCAGGCCAGCGGGGGGGCGGATACGCAGTATTTT.

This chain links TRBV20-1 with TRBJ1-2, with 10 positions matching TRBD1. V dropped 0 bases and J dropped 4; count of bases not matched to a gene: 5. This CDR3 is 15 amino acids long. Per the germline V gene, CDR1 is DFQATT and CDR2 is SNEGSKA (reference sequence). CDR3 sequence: CSARDFGQGVYGYTF. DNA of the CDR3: TGCAGTGCTAGAGATTTTGGACAGGGGGTCTATGGCTACACCTTC.

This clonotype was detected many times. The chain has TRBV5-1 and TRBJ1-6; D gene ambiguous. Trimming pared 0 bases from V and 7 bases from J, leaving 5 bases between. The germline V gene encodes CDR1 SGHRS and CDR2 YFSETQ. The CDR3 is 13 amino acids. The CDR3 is CASSLEHNSPLHF. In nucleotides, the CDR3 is TGCGCCAGCAGCTTGGAACACAATTCACCCCTCCACTTT.

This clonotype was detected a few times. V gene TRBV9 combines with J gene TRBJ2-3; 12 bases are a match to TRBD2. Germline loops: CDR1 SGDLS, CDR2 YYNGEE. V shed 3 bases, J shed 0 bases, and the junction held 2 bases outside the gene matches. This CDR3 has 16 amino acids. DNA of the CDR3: TGTGCCAGCAGCGGGACTAGCGGGGTTAGCACAGATACGCAGTATTTT. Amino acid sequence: CASSGTSGVSTDTQYF.

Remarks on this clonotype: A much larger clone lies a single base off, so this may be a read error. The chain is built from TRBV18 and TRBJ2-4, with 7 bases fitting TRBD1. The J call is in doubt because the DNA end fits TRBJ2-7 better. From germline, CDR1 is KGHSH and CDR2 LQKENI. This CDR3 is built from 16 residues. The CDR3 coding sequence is TGTGCCAGCTCACCGATCACCGGGACAGATCTGTGCGAGCAGTACTTC. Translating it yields CASSPITGTDLCEQYF.

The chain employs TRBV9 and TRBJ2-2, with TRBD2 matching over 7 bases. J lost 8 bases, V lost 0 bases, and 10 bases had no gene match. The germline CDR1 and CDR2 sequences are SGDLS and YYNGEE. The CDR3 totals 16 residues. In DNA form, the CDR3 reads TGTGCCAGCAGCGTAGGGTCAAGCGGGGCTGTAGGGGAGCTGTTTTTT. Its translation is CASSVGSSGAVGELFF. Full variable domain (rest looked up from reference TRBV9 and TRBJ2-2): DSGVTQTPKHLITATGQRVTLRCSPRSGDLSVYWYQQSLDQGLQFLIQYYNGEERAKGNILERFSAQQFPDLHSELNLSSLELGDSALYFCASSVGSSGAVGELFFGEGSRLTVL.

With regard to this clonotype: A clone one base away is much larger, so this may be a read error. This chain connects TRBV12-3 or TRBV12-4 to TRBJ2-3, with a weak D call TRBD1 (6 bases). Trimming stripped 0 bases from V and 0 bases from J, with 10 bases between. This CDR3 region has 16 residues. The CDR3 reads CASSLASGQSTDTQYF. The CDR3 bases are TGTGCCAGCAGTTTAGCGAGCGGACAGAGCACAGATACGCAGTATTTT.

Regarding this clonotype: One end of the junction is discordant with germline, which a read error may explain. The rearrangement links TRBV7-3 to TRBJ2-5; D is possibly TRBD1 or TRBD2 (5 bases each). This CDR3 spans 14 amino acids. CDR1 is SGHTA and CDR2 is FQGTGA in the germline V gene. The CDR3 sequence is CSSSLYPGTETQYF. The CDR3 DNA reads TGTTCCAGCAGCTTATACCCGGGGACGGAGACCCAGTACTTC.

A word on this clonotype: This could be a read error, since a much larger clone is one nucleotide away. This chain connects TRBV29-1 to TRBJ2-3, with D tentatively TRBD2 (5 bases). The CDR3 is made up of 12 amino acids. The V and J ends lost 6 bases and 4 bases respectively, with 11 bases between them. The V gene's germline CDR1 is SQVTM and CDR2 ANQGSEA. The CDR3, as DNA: TGCAGCGTAGGTCGGGGTCCAGATACGCAGTATTTT. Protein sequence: CSVGRGPDTQYF.

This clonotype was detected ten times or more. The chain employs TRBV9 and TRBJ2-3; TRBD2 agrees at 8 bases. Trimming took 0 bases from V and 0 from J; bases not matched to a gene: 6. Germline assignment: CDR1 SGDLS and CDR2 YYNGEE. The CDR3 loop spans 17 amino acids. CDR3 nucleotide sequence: TGTGCCAGCAGCGTAGCCCCAGGACTAGCCAGCACAGATACGCAGTATTTT. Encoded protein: CASSVAPGLASTDTQYF.

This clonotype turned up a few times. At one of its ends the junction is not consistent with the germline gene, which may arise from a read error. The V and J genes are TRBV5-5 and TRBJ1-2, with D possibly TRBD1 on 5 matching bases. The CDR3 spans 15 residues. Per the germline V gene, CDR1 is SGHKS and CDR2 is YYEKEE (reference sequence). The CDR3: CASSLVGRENYGYTF. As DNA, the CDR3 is TGCGCCAGCAGCTTGGTGGGCAGGGAAAACTATGGCTACACCTTC.

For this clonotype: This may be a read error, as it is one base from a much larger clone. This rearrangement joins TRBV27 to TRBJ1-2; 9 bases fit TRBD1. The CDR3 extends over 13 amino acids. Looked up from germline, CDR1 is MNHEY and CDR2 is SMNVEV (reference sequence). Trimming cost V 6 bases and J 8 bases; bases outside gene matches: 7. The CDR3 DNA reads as TGTGCCAGCAGGTACCGGACAGGGGACGGCTACACCTTC. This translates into CASRYRTGDGYTF.

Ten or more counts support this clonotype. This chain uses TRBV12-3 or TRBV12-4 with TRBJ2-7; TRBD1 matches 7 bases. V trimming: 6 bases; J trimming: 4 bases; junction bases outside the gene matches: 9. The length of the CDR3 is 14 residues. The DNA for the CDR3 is TGTGCCAGCAGGGCCAGAGGGGGCCGGTACGAGCAGTACTTC. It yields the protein CASRARGGRYEQYF.

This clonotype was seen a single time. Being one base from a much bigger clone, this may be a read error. The CDR3 region is CSTPKSAGTLSSYNEQFF. As DNA, the CDR3 is TGCAGTACCCCTAAATCAGCCGGGACCTTAAGCTCCTACAATGAGCAGTTCTTC. The genes are TRBV20-1 and TRBJ2-1, with D possibly called TRBD1 or TRBD2 (5 bases each). V lost 8 bases and J lost 0, with 26 bases in between. Germline V gives CDR1 DFQATT, CDR2 SNEGSKA (reference sequence). This CDR3 spans 18 amino acids.

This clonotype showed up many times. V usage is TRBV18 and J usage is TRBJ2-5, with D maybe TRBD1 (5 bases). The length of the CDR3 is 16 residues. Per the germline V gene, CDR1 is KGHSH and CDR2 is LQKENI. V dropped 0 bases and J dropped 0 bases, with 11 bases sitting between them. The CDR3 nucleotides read TGTGCCAGCTCACCACCGGGGCAGGAGTACCAAGAGACCCAGTACTTC. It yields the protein CASSPPGQEYQETQYF.

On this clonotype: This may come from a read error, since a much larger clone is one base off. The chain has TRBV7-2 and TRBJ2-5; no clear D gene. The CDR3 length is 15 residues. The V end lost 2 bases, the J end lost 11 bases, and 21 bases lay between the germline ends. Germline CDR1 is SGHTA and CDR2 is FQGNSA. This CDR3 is CASSLSFRAGNEQYF. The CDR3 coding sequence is TGTGCCAGCAGCTTAAGTTTCCGGGCTGGGAATGAGCAGTACTTC.